Below are 21 T cell receptor beta chains sequenced from a single sample in a study of blood T cell repertoires in COVID-19. Sequenced by immunoSEQ multiplex PCR; TCRdb stores in-frame clones only, minus some. This table holds approximately 76,000 clones, roughly 90% found once. The sequenced sample was peripheral blood. The receptors were gathered from an elderly man in a cohort sampled during active COVID-19.

The gene calls are TRBV29-1 and TRBJ1-1; D unresolved. This CDR3 comprises 12 residues. Between the trimmed V and J ends, which lost 2 bases and 1 base, there was a span of 5 bases. The germline CDR1 and CDR2 sequences are SQVTM and ANQGSEA. CDR3 protein: CSVEMRNTEAFF. The CDR3 nucleotides read TGCAGCGTTGAAATGAGGAACACTGAAGCTTTCTTT.

This CDR3 reads CASSQEGGVGELFF. In DNA form, the CDR3 reads TGTGCCAGCAGCCAAGAAGGGGGGGTTGGGGAGCTGTTTTTT. V is TRBV3-1 (or the pseudogene TRBV3-2) and J is TRBJ2-2; D possibly corresponds to TRBD2 (7 bases). There are 14 residues in the CDR3. Germline CDR1 LGHDT, CDR2 YNNKEL (reference sequence). The germline V and J ends were trimmed by 0 bases and 8 bases, with 10 bases remaining between them.

This clone occurred once. The V and J genes are TRBV6-1 and TRBJ1-2, with unresolved D. Germline lookup yields CDR1 MNHNS and CDR2 SASEGT. V lost 2 bases, J lost 2 bases, and 3 bases lay in between. The CDR3 consists of 12 residues. The CDR3 protein is CASSELNYGYTF. CDR3 DNA sequence: TGTGCCAGCAGTGAATTAAACTATGGCTACACCTTC.

The chain employs TRBV5-6 and TRBJ2-7; 7 nucleotides align to TRBD2. The CDR3 is made up of 16 amino acids. Germline V CDR1 and CDR2: SGHDT, YYEEEE. Unmatched junction bases numbered 12, after V lost 4 bases and J lost 2 bases. The CDR3 bases are TGTGCCAGCAGCCCAGGATACGGGGGGACCGCCTACGAGCAGTACGTC. It specifies CASSPGYGGTAYEQYV.

The chain has TRBV6-5 and TRBJ1-1, with D possibly TRBD1 on 6 matching bases. Trimming cost V 7 bases and J 10 bases, with 25 bases left between them. In germline, CDR1 is MNHEY, CDR2 SVGAGI. The CDR3 totals 15 residues. The CDR3 nucleotides read TGTGCCAGCATGCAAGACCCAACAGGTCCCAGGGGAGCTTTCTTT. It encodes CASMQDPTGPRGAFF.

The chain carries TRBV6-2 or TRBV6-3 and TRBJ1-1; weak D call: TRBD1 (6 bases). Trimming stripped 4 bases from V and 1 base from J, with 13 bases between. This CDR3 has 15 residues. The germline V gene encodes CDR1 MNHEY and CDR2 SVGEGT. CDR3 in amino acids: CASSSRGGRNTEAFF. CDR3 sequence (DNA): TGTGCCAGCAGTTCCCGCGGGGGGCGGAACACTGAAGCTTTCTTT.

This rearrangement joins TRBV6-5 to TRBJ1-5; tentatively, D is TRBD1 (6 bases). V was trimmed by 4 bases and J by 2 bases, leaving 9 bases between them. From germline, CDR1 is MNHEY and CDR2 SVGAGI. The CDR3 spans 14 residues. The chain's CDR3 is CASSLAGGNQPQHF. CDR3 coding DNA: TGTGCCAGCAGTTTAGCAGGGGGCAATCAGCCCCAGCATTTT.

The chain joins TRBV27 to TRBJ1-5; 9 bases fit TRBD1. CDR1 is MNHEY and CDR2 is SMNVEV in the germline V gene (reference sequence). This CDR3 is built from 15 residues. J was trimmed by 2 bases and V by 6 bases; bases with no gene match: 5. CDR3 sequence reads: CASSDRGIGNQPQHF. The CDR3 nucleotides are TGTGCCAGCAGCGACAGGGGGATCGGCAATCAGCCCCAGCATTTT.

The V call is TRBV5-1, the J call TRBJ2-7, with TRBD1 matching over 9 bases. This CDR3 has 17 amino acids. Trimming at V came to 0 bases and at J to 5 bases, leaving 12 bases not matched to a gene. Germline V CDR1 and CDR2: SGHRS, YFSETQ. CDR3 sequence (DNA): TGCGCCAGCAGCTTGGACAGGGGGCGCGAGGTACTCCACGAGCAGTACTTC. Protein sequence: CASSLDRGREVLHEQYF.

The genes are TRBV28 and TRBJ2-4; D is perhaps TRBD1 (6 bases). V was shortened by 3 bases and J by 8 bases, with 11 bases between the two germline ends. Germline values: CDR1 MDHEN, CDR2 SYDVKM. The CDR3 runs 13 residues. CDR3 sequence: CASSLGRGDIQYF. DNA of the CDR3: TGTGCCAGCAGTTTGGGCAGGGGAGACATTCAGTACTTC.

On this clone: Other DNA sequences from this sample encode an identical CDR3 as well. This chain joins TRBV6-1 and TRBJ1-5, with D possibly TRBD1 on 6 matching bases. V dropped 2 bases and J dropped 4 bases, with 6 bases sitting between them. Germline V gene data show CDR1 as MNHNS and CDR2 as SASEGT. This CDR3 is built from 13 residues. The CDR3 DNA reads TGTGCCAGCAGTGAAACAGGGAATCAGCCCCAGCATTTT. This gives the protein CASSETGNQPQHF.

This clone was seen only a few times. The V gene is TRBV27, the J gene TRBJ1-1; 8 bases fit TRBD1. Germline CDR1 reads MNHEY; CDR2 reads SMNVEV (reference sequence). After removal of 6 bases from V and 11 bases from J, the junction contained 8 bases not matched to a gene. The CDR3 consists of 12 residues. CDR3 coding DNA: TGTGCCAGCAGCAGCGTCCAGGGGGCGGCTTTCTTT. Its protein product is CASSSVQGAAFF.

J is TRBJ2-7 and V is TRBV7-9; 9 nucleotides align to TRBD1. Germline V CDR1 and CDR2: SEHNR, FQNEAQ (reference sequence). This CDR3 has 13 amino acids. V gave up 5 bases and J gave up 6 bases; unmatched junction bases: 5. The CDR3 nucleotides are TGTGCCAGCAGCCTACAGGGGGCTCGCGAGCAGTACTTC. This gives the protein CASSLQGAREQYF.

This sequence joins TRBV11-2 and TRBJ2-7, with 8 bases identical to TRBD2. CDR3 length: 16 amino acids. CDR1 and CDR2 (germline): SGHAT, FQNNGV. J gave up 4 bases and V 4 bases, and 12 bases lay outside the gene matches. The CDR3 spells CASSSKGAGGVYEQYF. DNA for the CDR3: TGTGCCAGCAGCTCGAAAGGTGCGGGGGGCGTATACGAGCAGTACTTC.

The V gene is TRBV21-1, the J gene TRBJ2-7; whether TRBD1, the table's D call, matches the DNA was not checked. TRBV21-1 is shown as a pseudogene. The CDR3 runs to 13 residues. The CDR3 loop is CASAPDRVHEQYF. In nucleotides, the CDR3 is TGTGCCAGTGCCCCGGACAGGGTTCACGAGCAGTACTTC.

This clone was picked up many times. The gene calls are TRBV2 and TRBJ1-1; D gene uncertain. Germline lookup yields CDR1 SNHLY and CDR2 FYNNEI. V dropped 5 bases and J dropped 1 base, with 11 bases sitting between them. The CDR3 length is 14 residues. The CDR3 spells CASSSPGTNTEAFF. As DNA, the CDR3 is TGTGCCAGCAGTTCCCCGGGAACGAACACTGAAGCTTTCTTT.

This chain uses TRBV4-1 with TRBJ1-5; D gene unclear. This CDR3 is 16 amino acids long. V was clipped by 2 bases and J by 7 bases, with 18 bases between them. Per germline, CDR1 MGHRA and CDR2 YSYEKL. This CDR3 reads CASSQSPARGPQPQHF. CDR3 coding DNA: TGCGCCAGCAGCCAAAGTCCGGCACGGGGTCCCCAGCCCCAGCATTTT.

In its sample, this clone was seen many times. V is TRBV19 and J is TRBJ1-2; D remains ambiguous. Germline V gene data show CDR1 as LNHDA and CDR2 as SQIVND (reference sequence). V lost 3 bases, J lost 6 bases, and 14 bases lay in between. The CDR3 is 14 amino acids. CDR3 nucleotides: TGTGCCAGTAGTATGCGTGAGGGATTTGATGGCTACACCTTC. It specifies CASSMREGFDGYTF.

The J gene is TRBJ1-2, the V gene TRBV6-6; 7 bases match TRBD1. Losses at the gene ends were 8 bases for V and 1 base for J; bases not matched to a gene: 7. CDR3 length equals 14 residues. The germline V gene has CDR1 MNHNY and CDR2 SVGAGI (reference sequence). This chain's CDR3 is CASRAGQNNYGYTF. CDR3 DNA sequence: TGTGCCAGCCGGGCGGGACAGAATAACTATGGCTACACCTTC.

The chain combines TRBV5-1 with TRBJ2-1; the D is unclear. The V end was cut by 2 bases, the J end by 8 bases, with 11 bases between. The CDR3 covers 13 residues. Germline V gene data show CDR1 as SGHRS and CDR2 as YFSETQ. The DNA of the CDR3 is TGCGCCAGCAGCTTCGGTAGTCCCGATGAGCAGTTCTTC. This encodes CASSFGSPDEQFF.

The CDR3 reads CASSLYPVGTNTEAFF. The CDR3 nucleotides are TGTGCCAGCAGTTTATACCCCGTCGGGACAAACACTGAAGCTTTCTTT. The chain couples TRBV27 to TRBJ1-1; tentative D call: TRBD1 (6 bases). CDR1 is MNHEY and CDR2 is SMNVEV in the germline V gene (reference sequence). The CDR3 contains 16 residues. The ends were cut back, 1 base at V and 2 bases at J, with 14 bases in the middle.